Below are 16 T cell receptor beta chains sequenced from a single sample in a study of T cells in women clearing cervical HPV infection. Sequenced by immunoSEQ multiplex PCR; TCRdb stores in-frame clones only, minus some. The sample has approximately 15,000 clones. Source material: blood buffy coat. The origin of the receptors is a woman aged 18-69 years with a cervical HPV16 infection that either progressed to CIN3+ or cleared (not recorded which).

About this clone itself: The read stops 3 residues short of the end of the CDR3; the missing end is completed from the germline J gene. The chain recombines TRBV7-9 with TRBJ1-5, with TRBD1 as a possible D gene (5 bases). The germline V gene has CDR1 SEHNR and CDR2 FQNEAQ (reference sequence). The CDR3 is 14 amino acids. V was shortened by 6 bases and J by 7 bases, with 16 bases between the two germline ends. Here the CDR3 reads CASSFSGMGQPQHF. The part of the CDR3 DNA that was read is TGTGCCAGCAGTTTTTCAGGGATGGGGCAGCCC.

With respect to this clone: The DNA ends 3 residues before the CDR3 does, and the rest of the CDR3 is filled in from the germline J gene. The gene calls are TRBV14 and TRBJ1-2; TRBD1 agrees at 8 bases. Germline assignment: CDR1 SGHDN and CDR2 FVKESK. The V segment lost 4 bases and the J segment 4 bases; nucleotides outside the gene matches: 14. CDR3 size: 17 residues. The sequenced part of the CDR3 DNA is TGTGCCAGCAGCCGCTTTACCGGGACAGGAGTTTTCTATGGC. This gives the protein CASSRFTGTGVFYG. The entire CDR3 reads CASSRFTGTGVFYGYTF.

About this clone itself: The read terminates 3 residues ahead of where the CDR3 ends, so the germline J gene completes it. The chain carries TRBV27 and TRBJ2-1; D gene uncertain. V lost 7 bases to trimming and J lost 9 bases, with 16 bases between them. The germline V gene encodes CDR1 MNHEY and CDR2 SMNVEV (reference sequence). CDR3 length: 13 residues. The DNA read from the CDR3 is TGTGCCAGCACTATGTCCCCGGGTGGTGAG. It codes for CASTMSPGGE. The complete CDR3 sequence is CASTMSPGGEQFF.

As concerns this clone: The CDR3 extends 3 residues past the end of the read, so its final part is completed from the germline J gene. The J gene is TRBJ2-3, the V gene TRBV20-1, with 7 bases that match TRBD2. Germline CDR1 is DFQATT and CDR2 is SNEGSKA (reference sequence). The length of the CDR3 is 15 residues. CDR3 DNA, as far as it was read: TGCAGTGCGACGATCGGGACTATGGTCCAAGAGACG. This encodes CSATIGTMVQET. The CDR3 in full is CSATIGTMVQETQYF.

Regarding this clone: The read falls 3 residues short of the CDR3 end, and the missing part is taken from the germline J gene. The V and J genes are TRBV4-1 and TRBJ2-3; D perhaps matches TRBD1 (5 bases). Germline CDR1 MGHRA, CDR2 YSYEKL. The CDR3 length is 16 residues. The CDR3 protein is CASSPKGSTGQETQYF. The sequenced part of the CDR3 DNA is TGCGCCAGCAGCCCAAAGGGGTCAACTGGCCAAGAGACG.

Remarks on this clone: The read is 3 residues too short to cover the CDR3 end, so that end is filled in from the germline J gene. The V gene is TRBV19, the J gene TRBJ2-3, with 10 bases fitting TRBD1. CDR1 LNHDA and CDR2 SQIVND come from the germline V gene (reference sequence). The CDR3 extends over 17 amino acids. The CDR3 is CASSPPLGQGTGQPQYF. The part of the CDR3 DNA that was read is TGTGCCAGTAGTCCTCCCCTGGGACAGGGGACAGGCCAGCCG. The full variable domain, with the rest looked up from reference TRBV19 and TRBJ2-3, is DGGITQSPKYLFRKEGQNVTLSCEQNLNHDAMYWYRQDPGQGLRLIYYSQIVNDFQKGDIAEGYSVSREKKESFPLTVTSAQKNPTAFYLCASSPPLGQGTGQPQYFGPGTRLTVL.

Of note for this clone: The CDR3 end lies 3 residues beyond the end of the read and is filled in from the germline J gene. This chain links TRBV7-9 with TRBJ2-5; D possibly corresponds to TRBD1 (5 bases). This CDR3 has 14 amino acids. In germline, CDR1 is SEHNR, CDR2 FQNEAQ (reference sequence). Trimming stripped 2 bases from V and 5 bases from J, with 12 bases between. Incomplete CDR3 DNA: TGTGCCAGCAGCTTATCAGGCAGGGCGGAGACC. Encoded protein: CASSLSGRAET. The CDR3 as a whole reads CASSLSGRAETQYF.

About this clone itself: The CDR3 extends 3 residues past the end of the read, so its final part is completed from the germline J gene. This rearrangement joins TRBV27 to TRBJ2-1; TRBD2 agrees at 8 bases. CDR3 length: 17 residues. Per the germline V gene, CDR1 is MNHEY and CDR2 is SMNVEV (reference sequence). The V gene end was trimmed by 7 bases and the J gene end by 6 bases; junction bases not matched to a gene: 17. Here the CDR3 reads CASKSFGISGNRNEQFF. The CDR3 DNA, read in part, is TGTGCCAGCAAGAGTTTCGGGATTAGCGGGAATCGCAATGAG.

Regarding this clone: The missing CDR3 end, 3 residues past where the read stops, is filled in from the germline J gene. The rearrangement uses TRBV6-1 and TRBJ2-4, with D maybe TRBD1 (6 bases). Germline CDR1 is MNHNS and CDR2 is SASEGT. The CDR3 totals 15 residues. CDR3 sequence: CASSEALTGTYGQYF. Partial CDR3 DNA: TGTGCCAGCAGTGAAGCGTTGACAGGCACGTATGGT.

As to this clone: Coverage ceases 3 residues before the CDR3 finishes, and the germline J gene fills in the end. The chain joins TRBV19 to TRBJ2-1; D might be TRBD1 (5 bases). The CDR3 runs to 16 residues. CDR1 is LNHDA, CDR2 SQIVND, per germline (reference sequence). V lost 7 bases and J 0 bases, leaving 16 bases between the germline ends. CDR3: CASTGWGLSSYNEQFF. CDR3 DNA (partial): TGTGCCAGTACCGGGTGGGGCCTGAGCTCCTACAATGAG.

About this clone: The read ends 3 residues early relative to the CDR3; the germline J gene fills the gap. This chain joins TRBV30 and TRBJ1-4, with TRBD1 as a possible D gene (5 bases). Germline V lookup: CDR1 GTSNPN, CDR2 SVGIG (reference sequence). The CDR3 is 13 amino acids. CDR3 in amino acids: CAWSLTDRGKLFF. The CDR3 DNA, read in part, is TGTGCCTGGAGTCTAACGGATAGGGGCAAA.

Judged by frequency, this clone is medium-sized (0.01 to 0.1%). The CDR3 is cut off 3 residues early in the read; its end comes from the germline J gene. V and J are TRBV19 and TRBJ2-3; 12 bases are shared with TRBD2. CDR3 length: 14 amino acids. The germline V gene has CDR1 LNHDA and CDR2 SQIVND (reference sequence). The CDR3 reads CASSTSGGEETQYF. The CDR3 DNA, read in part, is TGTGCCAGTAGTACTAGCGGGGGGGAAGAGACG.

Notes on this clone: The read is 3 residues too short to cover the CDR3 end, so that end is filled in from the germline J gene. The chain couples TRBV6-4 to TRBJ2-1, with 7 bases identical to TRBD1. J gave up 3 bases and V 2 bases, and 4 bases lay outside the gene matches. The CDR3 spans 15 residues. Per germline, CDR1 MRHNA and CDR2 SNTAGT. The CDR3 DNA, read in part, is TGTGCCAGCAGTGACGAAGGGGGCATCTACAATGAG. Its translation: CASSDEGGIYNE. The entire CDR3 protein is CASSDEGGIYNEQFF.

Details on this clone: Read coverage stops 3 residues before the CDR3 terminus; the germline J gene supplies the remainder. The J gene is TRBJ2-5, the V gene TRBV6-2 or TRBV6-3; TRBD1 is a possible D gene (5 bases). CDR1 is MNHEY, CDR2 SVGEGT, per germline. The CDR3 spans 16 residues. V was trimmed by 7 bases and J by 0 bases, leaving 18 bases between them. The CDR3 loop is CASTAGSSAYQETQYF. The sequenced CDR3 bases are TGTGCCAGCACGGCAGGGTCAAGTGCGTACCAAGAGACC.

Comment on this clone: The read terminates 3 residues ahead of where the CDR3 ends, so the germline J gene completes it. This chain connects TRBV7-2 to TRBJ1-2, with D unclear. Germline lookup yields CDR1 SGHTA and CDR2 FQGNSA. The CDR3 consists of 15 residues. Incomplete CDR3 DNA: TGTGCCAGCAGCCCTACTAGCGGAGGCTCCTACGAC. It translates to CASSPTSGGSYD. The full CDR3 reads CASSPTSGGSYDYTF.

As regards this clone: The read stops 3 residues short of the end of the CDR3; the missing end is completed from the germline J gene. V and J are TRBV2 and TRBJ1-2, with no clear D. This CDR3 is built from 12 residues. Germline V CDR1 and CDR2: SNHLY, FYNNEI. The sequenced part of the CDR3 DNA is TGTGCCAGCAGAGTCGACACAGATACC. It is translated as CASRVDTDT. The full-length CDR3 reads as CASRVDTDTYTF.